This TCR beta chain was found in a study of cytomegalovirus exposure and HLA in healthy donors. PCR primers comprised 60 Vbeta and 13 Jbeta primers. The method was immunoSEQ multiplex PCR; TCRdb's version includes in-frame clones alone and lacks a portion of them. The table lists 75,000 to 95,000 clones, roughly four fifths of them singletons, with 4.5% to 7% in the top ten. This clone appeared once. The CDR3 is 16 residues long. The rearrangement links TRBV21-1 to TRBJ2-7; the D call of TRBD2 is as the table states it, not checked on the DNA. TRBV21-1 is recorded as a pseudogene. Sequenced sample: PBMCs. The receptor's source is a woman in her late teens or twenties in good health and CMV-seropositive. This chain's CDR3 is CASSSIQREGLYEQYF. In nucleotides, the CDR3 is TGTGCCAGCAGCTCCATACAGCGGGAGGGCCTTTACGAGCAGTACTTC.